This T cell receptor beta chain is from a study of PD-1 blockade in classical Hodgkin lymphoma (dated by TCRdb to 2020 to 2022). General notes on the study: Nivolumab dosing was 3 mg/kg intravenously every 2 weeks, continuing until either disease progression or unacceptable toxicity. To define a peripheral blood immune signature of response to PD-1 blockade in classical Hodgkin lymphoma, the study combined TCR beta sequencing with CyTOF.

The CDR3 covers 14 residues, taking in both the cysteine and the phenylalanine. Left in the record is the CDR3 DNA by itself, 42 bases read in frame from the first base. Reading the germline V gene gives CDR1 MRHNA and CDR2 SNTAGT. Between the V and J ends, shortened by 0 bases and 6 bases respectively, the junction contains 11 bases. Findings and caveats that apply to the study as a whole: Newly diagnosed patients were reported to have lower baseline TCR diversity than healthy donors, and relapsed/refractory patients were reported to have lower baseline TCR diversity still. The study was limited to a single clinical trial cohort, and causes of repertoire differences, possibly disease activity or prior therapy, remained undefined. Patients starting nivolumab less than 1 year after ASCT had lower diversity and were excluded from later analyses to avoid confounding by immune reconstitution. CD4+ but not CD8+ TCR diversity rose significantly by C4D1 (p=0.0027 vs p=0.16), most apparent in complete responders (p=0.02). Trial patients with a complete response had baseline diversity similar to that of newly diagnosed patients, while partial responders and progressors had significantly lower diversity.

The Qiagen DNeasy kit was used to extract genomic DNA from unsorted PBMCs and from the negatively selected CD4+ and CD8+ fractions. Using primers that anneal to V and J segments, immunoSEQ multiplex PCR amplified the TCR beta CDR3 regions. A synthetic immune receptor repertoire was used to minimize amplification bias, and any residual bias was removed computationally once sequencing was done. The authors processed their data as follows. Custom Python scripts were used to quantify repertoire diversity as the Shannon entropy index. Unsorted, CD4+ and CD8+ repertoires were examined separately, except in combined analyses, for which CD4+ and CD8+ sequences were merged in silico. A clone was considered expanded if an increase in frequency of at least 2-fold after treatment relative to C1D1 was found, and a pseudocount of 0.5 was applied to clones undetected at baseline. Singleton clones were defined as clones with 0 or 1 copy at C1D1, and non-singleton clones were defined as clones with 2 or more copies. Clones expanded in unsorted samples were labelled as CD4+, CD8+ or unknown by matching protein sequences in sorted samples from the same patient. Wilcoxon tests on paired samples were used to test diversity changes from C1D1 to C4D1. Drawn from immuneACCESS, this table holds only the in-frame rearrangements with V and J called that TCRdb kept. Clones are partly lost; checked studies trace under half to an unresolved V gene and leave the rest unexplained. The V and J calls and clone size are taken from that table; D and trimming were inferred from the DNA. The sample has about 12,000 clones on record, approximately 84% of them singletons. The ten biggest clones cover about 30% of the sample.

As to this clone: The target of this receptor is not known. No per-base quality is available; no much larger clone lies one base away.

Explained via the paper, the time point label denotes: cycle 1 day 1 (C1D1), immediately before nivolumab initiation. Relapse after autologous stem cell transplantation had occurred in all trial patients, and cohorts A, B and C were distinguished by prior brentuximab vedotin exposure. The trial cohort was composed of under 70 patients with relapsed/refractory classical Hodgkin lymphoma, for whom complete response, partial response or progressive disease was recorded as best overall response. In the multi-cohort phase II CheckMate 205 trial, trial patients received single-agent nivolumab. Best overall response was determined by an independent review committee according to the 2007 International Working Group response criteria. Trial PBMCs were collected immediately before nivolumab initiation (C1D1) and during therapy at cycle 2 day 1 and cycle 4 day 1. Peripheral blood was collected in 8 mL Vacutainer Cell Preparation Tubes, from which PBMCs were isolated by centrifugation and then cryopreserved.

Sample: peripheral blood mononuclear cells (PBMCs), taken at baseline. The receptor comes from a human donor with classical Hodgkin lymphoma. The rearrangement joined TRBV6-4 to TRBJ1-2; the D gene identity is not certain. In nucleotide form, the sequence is TGTGCCAGCAGTGACTCGTACGGGGTTAATGGCTACACCTTC. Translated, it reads CASSDSYGVNGYTF.